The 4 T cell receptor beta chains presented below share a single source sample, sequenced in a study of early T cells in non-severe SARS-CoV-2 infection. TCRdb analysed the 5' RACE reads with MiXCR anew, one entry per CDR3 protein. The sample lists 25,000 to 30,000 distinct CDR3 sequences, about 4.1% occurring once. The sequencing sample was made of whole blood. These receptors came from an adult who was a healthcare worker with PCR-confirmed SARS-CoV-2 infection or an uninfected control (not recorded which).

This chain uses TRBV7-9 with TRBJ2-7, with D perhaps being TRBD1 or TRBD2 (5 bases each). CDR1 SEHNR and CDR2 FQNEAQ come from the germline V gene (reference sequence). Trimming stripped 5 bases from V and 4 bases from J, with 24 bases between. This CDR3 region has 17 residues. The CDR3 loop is CASSEGPQGPTTYEQYF. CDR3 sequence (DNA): TGTGCCAGCAGCGAGGGGCCCCAGGGTCCGACAACGTACGAGCAGTACTTC. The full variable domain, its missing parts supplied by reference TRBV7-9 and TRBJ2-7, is DTGVSQNPRHKITKRGQNVTFRCDPISEHNRLYWYRQTLGQGPEFLTYFQNEAQLEKSRLLSDRFSAERPKGSFSTLEIQRTEQGDSAMYLCASSEGPQGPTTYEQYFGPGTRLTVT.

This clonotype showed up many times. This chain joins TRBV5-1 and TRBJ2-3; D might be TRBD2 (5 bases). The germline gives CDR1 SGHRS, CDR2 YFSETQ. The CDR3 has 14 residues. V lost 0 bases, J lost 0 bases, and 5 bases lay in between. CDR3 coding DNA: TGCGCCAGCAGCTTGGGGAGGAGCACAGATACGCAGTATTTT. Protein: CASSLGRSTDTQYF.

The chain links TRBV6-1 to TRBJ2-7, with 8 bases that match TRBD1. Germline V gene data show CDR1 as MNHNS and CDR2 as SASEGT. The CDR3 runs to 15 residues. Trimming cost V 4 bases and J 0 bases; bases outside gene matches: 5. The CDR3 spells CASSVRDRTSYEQYF. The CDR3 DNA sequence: TGTGCCAGCAGTGTGAGGGACAGGACCTCCTACGAGCAGTACTTC.

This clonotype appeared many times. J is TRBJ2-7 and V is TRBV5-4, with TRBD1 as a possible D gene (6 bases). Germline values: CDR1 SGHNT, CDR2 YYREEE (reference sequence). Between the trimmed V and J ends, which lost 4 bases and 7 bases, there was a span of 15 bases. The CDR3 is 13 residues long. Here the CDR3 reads CASSQRQEGEQYF. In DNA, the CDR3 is TGTGCCAGCAGCCAAAGACAGGAAGGGGAGCAGTACTTC.